Listed here are 23 T cell receptor beta chains from one sample, sequenced in a study of vaccination and CD4 T cells after COVID-19. Their antigens remain unidentified. Treatment specified: roughly 10-day PBMC culture with coronavirus spike peptide pools or control peptides (ViraFEST assay). An Oncomine TCR Beta short-read assay was used to sequence the DNA from cultured CD4+ T cells. TCRdb ran MiXCR on the PCR reads and lists one entry per CDR3 protein. Of under 20,000 distinct CDR3 sequences in the sample, roughly two fifths were seen once. Sequencing was done on a sample of CD4+ T cells from blood, cultured in vitro. These receptors were collected from a human donor who had recovered from COVID-19.

In this sample, this clonotype turned up a few times. The rearrangement joins TRBV24-1 to TRBJ2-6; D not resolved. V lost 3 bases and J lost 0, with 8 bases in between. Germline V gene sequence: CDR1 KGHDR, CDR2 SFDVKD. The CDR3 length is 16 residues. The CDR3 DNA reads as TGTGCCACCAGTGATCGTCAGGTCTCTGGGGCCAACGTCCTGACTTTC. As protein: CATSDRQVSGANVLTF.

The chain recombines TRBV28 with TRBJ1-5; maybe TRBD1 (5 bases). This CDR3 comprises 13 residues. Germline values: CDR1 MDHEN, CDR2 SYDVKM. V dropped 8 bases and J dropped 7 bases, with 15 bases sitting between them. CDR3 DNA sequence: TGTGCCAGCCTTACGAGGGGATCCCAGCCCCAGCATTTT. Its translation: CASLTRGSQPQHF.

The V call is TRBV20-1, the J call TRBJ2-7; 8 bases map to TRBD2. This CDR3 is built from 16 residues. V was clipped by 3 bases and J by 2 bases; unmatched bases: 12. Germline CDR1 and CDR2: DFQATT and SNEGSKA (reference sequence). For the CDR3, the DNA is TGCAGTGCTAGCAACAGACCGGGACTAGGGGCCTACGAGCAGTACTTC. Translation: CSASNRPGLGAYEQYF.

The V call is TRBV18, the J call TRBJ1-2; 8 nucleotides agree with TRBD1. J lost 5 bases, V lost 2 bases, and 10 bases had no gene match. Per the germline V gene, CDR1 is KGHSH and CDR2 is LQKENI. This CDR3 comprises 16 residues. The CDR3 bases are TGTGCCAGCTCACCATCGAGGGGACAGGCAGGGTATGGCTACACCTTC. This sequence encodes CASSPSRGQAGYGYTF.

The chain uses TRBV7-9 and TRBJ2-3; 7 nucleotides agree with TRBD1. Trimming removed 4 bases from V and 2 bases from J; junction bases left unmatched: 3. From germline, CDR1 is SEHNR and CDR2 FQNEAQ (reference sequence). The CDR3 extends over 14 amino acids. In DNA, the CDR3 is TGTGCCAGCAGCTACGGACAGGTCACAGATACGCAGTATTTT. This gives the protein CASSYGQVTDTQYF. The complete variable domain, with remaining parts taken from reference TRBV7-9 and TRBJ2-3, reads DTGVSQNPRHKITKRGQNVTFRCDPISEHNRLYWYRQTLGQGPEFLTYFQNEAQLEKSRLLSDRFSAERPKGSFSTLEIQRTEQGDSAMYLCASSYGQVTDTQYFGPGTRLTVL.

This clonotype appeared once. V gene TRBV18 combines with J gene TRBJ2-2; tentatively, D is TRBD2 (6 bases). The CDR3 has 18 residues. Germline CDR1 is KGHSH and CDR2 is LQKENI. Trimming took off 3 bases at V and 0 bases at J, with 17 bases between the two ends. CDR3 protein: CASSPSSIIAANTGELFF. The CDR3 DNA is TGTGCCAGCTCACCCTCGTCCATAATAGCGGCGAACACCGGGGAGCTGTTTTTT.

The J gene is TRBJ1-5, the V gene TRBV19, with D possibly being TRBD1 (5 bases). V was clipped by 5 bases and J by 0 bases, with 11 bases between them. The V gene's germline CDR1 is LNHDA and CDR2 SQIVND (reference sequence). The CDR3 spans 15 residues. CDR3 sequence reads: CASSSEGYSNQPQHF. The CDR3 DNA follows: TGTGCCAGTAGTTCGGAGGGGTATAGCAATCAGCCCCAGCATTTT.

V usage is TRBV7-9 and J usage is TRBJ2-3; maybe TRBD1 (7 bases). CDR3 length: 14 amino acids. Trimming left V 0 bases short and J 10 bases short, with 14 bases between. Germline CDR1 reads SEHNR; CDR2 reads FQNEAQ (reference sequence). DNA for the CDR3: TGTGCCAGCAGCTTAGCGCTGCAGGGGGGCGCGCAGTATTTT. Its protein product is CASSLALQGGAQYF.

The chain joins TRBV28 to TRBJ2-6, with a tentative D call TRBD2 (5 bases). The CDR3 has 14 amino acids. CDR1 is MDHEN and CDR2 is SYDVKM in the germline V gene. The V end lost 7 bases, the J end lost 1 base, and 8 bases lay between the germline ends. The CDR3 nucleotides are TGTGCCAGCACCCCGGGGTCTGGGGCCAACGTCCTGACTTTC. It specifies CASTPGSGANVLTF.

The V gene is TRBV6-1, the J gene TRBJ1-6, with TRBD1 matching 9 bases. Trimming removed 7 bases from V and 5 bases from J; junction bases left unmatched: 3. Germline loops: CDR1 MNHNS, CDR2 SASEGT. The CDR3 covers 14 residues. The CDR3, as DNA: TGTGCCAGCAACAGGGGGCAGGATAATTCACCCCTCCACTTT. Its translation: CASNRGQDNSPLHF.

This rearrangement joins TRBV20-1 to TRBJ2-2; 8 bases map to TRBD2. The CDR3 is made up of 16 amino acids. V trimming: 2 bases; J trimming: 6 bases; junction bases outside the gene matches: 11. Germline V gene sequence: CDR1 DFQATT, CDR2 SNEGSKA (reference sequence). The CDR3 protein is CSARPPGLARAGELFF. In DNA, the CDR3 is TGCAGTGCTAGACCCCCCGGACTAGCTAGGGCCGGGGAGCTGTTTTTT.

V is TRBV5-1 and J is TRBJ1-6, with a possible D match to TRBD1 (6 bases). The CDR3 covers 17 residues. V lost 4 bases and J lost 8, with 22 bases in between. The V gene's germline CDR1 is SGHRS and CDR2 YFSETQ. Here the CDR3 DNA reads TGCGCCAGCAGCACGAAAATGCAGGGGTCGTCGGATTCACCCCTCCACTTT. The encoded protein is CASSTKMQGSSDSPLHF.

CDR3 in DNA: TGTGCCAGTGGCCTAGCGGGAGTAGAGACCCAGTACTTC. It translates to CASGLAGVETQYF. The genes are TRBV19 and TRBJ2-5, with 10 bases lining up with TRBD2. Germline V gene sequence: CDR1 LNHDA, CDR2 SQIVND (reference sequence). J lost 4 bases, V lost 8 bases, and 4 bases had no gene match. There are 13 residues in the CDR3. The entire variable domain, with the rest obtained from reference TRBV19 and TRBJ2-5, is as follows: DGGITQSPKYLFRKEGQNVTLSCEQNLNHDAMYWYRQDPGQGLRLIYYSQIVNDFQKGDIAEGYSVSREKKESFPLTVTSAQKNPTAFYLCASGLAGVETQYFGPGTRLLVL.

This chain uses TRBV20-1 with TRBJ2-5, with a possible D match to TRBD2 (5 bases). V was trimmed by 1 base and J by 5 bases, leaving 11 bases between them. The CDR3 extends over 13 amino acids. The germline V gene has CDR1 DFQATT and CDR2 SNEGSKA (reference sequence). CDR3 nucleotide sequence: TGCAGTGCTAGAGTTGAGGGCGCGGAGACCCAGTACTTC. It yields the protein CSARVEGAETQYF.

This clonotype appeared once. V gene TRBV6-1 combines with J gene TRBJ2-3; 8 bases fit TRBD2. J was trimmed by 5 bases and V by 6 bases; bases with no gene match: 13. CDR1 and CDR2 from the germline V gene are MNHNS and SASEGT. The CDR3 spans 16 residues. CDR3 sequence reads: CASSIAGRGLGDTQYF. For the CDR3, the DNA is TGTGCCAGCAGCATAGCGGGGCGGGGATTGGGAGATACGCAGTATTTT.

The CDR3 DNA reads TGCGCCAGCAGGGCTCAGCCCCAGCATTTT. Encoded protein: CASRAQPQHF. The V and J genes are TRBV23-1 and TRBJ1-5; the D is unclear. TRBV23-1 is designated an ORF whose function remains uncertain. This CDR3 has 10 amino acids. V lost 6 bases and J 6 bases, leaving 3 bases between the germline ends.

The chain joins TRBV19 to TRBJ1-2, with D uncertain. Germline lookup yields CDR1 LNHDA and CDR2 SQIVND (reference sequence). V was trimmed by 4 bases and J by 4 bases, leaving 13 bases between them. CDR3 size: 14 residues. CDR3 region: CASSSNSNAYGYTF. Written as DNA, the CDR3 is TGTGCCAGTAGTAGTAACAGCAATGCCTATGGCTACACCTTC.

The chain carries TRBV20-1 and TRBJ2-3; D unresolved. V was clipped by 6 bases and J by 0 bases, with 10 bases between them. Germline V gene sequence: CDR1 DFQATT, CDR2 SNEGSKA (reference sequence). The CDR3 sequence is 13 residues long. Here the CDR3 reads CSATSLSTDTQYF. CDR3 bases: TGCAGTGCGACATCACTGAGCACAGATACGCAGTATTTT.

The chain employs TRBV2 and TRBJ2-3, with 7 bases that match TRBD2. After removal of 6 bases from V and 6 bases from J, the junction contained 12 bases not matched to a gene. Germline loops: CDR1 SNHLY, CDR2 FYNNEI. The CDR3 contains 15 residues. The CDR3 nucleotides are TGTGCCAGCAGCGGACTAGTAAATTCATTGGATACGCAGTATTTT. Translation gives CASSGLVNSLDTQYF. The full variable domain, in which reference TRBV2 and TRBJ2-3 provide the parts outside the CDR3, is EPEVTQTPSHQVTQMGQEVILRCVPISNHLYFYWYRQILGQKVEFLVSFYNNEISEKSEIFDDQFSVERPDGSNFTLKIRSTKLEDSAMYFCASSGLVNSLDTQYFGPGTRLTVL.

This clonotype was detected a few times. CDR3 sequence: CSAREISGSWTGELFF. CDR3 nucleotides: TGCAGTGCTAGAGAAATTAGCGGGAGTTGGACCGGGGAGCTGTTTTTT. J is TRBJ2-2 and V is TRBV20-1, with 9 bases fitting TRBD2. Germline lookup yields CDR1 DFQATT and CDR2 SNEGSKA (reference sequence). With 0 bases clipped from V and 5 bases from J, the junction kept 7 bases outside the gene matches. The CDR3 is 16 amino acids.

The chain carries TRBV11-2 and TRBJ1-2; TRBD1 aligns across 8 bases. This CDR3 spans 15 amino acids. Germline V gene lookup returns CDR1 SGHAT and CDR2 FQNNGV. V lost 3 bases, J lost 2 bases, and 5 bases stayed unmatched. CDR3: CASSLGDRLNYGYTF. In DNA form, the CDR3 reads TGTGCCAGCAGCTTGGGGGACAGGTTAAACTATGGCTACACCTTC.

This clonotype was counted a few times. The J gene is TRBJ2-7, the V gene TRBV20-1, with a weak D call TRBD1 (5 bases). This CDR3 spans 12 amino acids. Germline CDR1 reads DFQATT; CDR2 reads SNEGSKA (reference sequence). The ends were cut back, 7 bases at V and 0 bases at J, with 10 bases in the middle. The CDR3 region is CSGGSSSYEQYF. CDR3 in DNA: TGCAGTGGGGGCTCGAGCTCCTACGAGCAGTACTTC.

The chain employs TRBV2 and TRBJ2-1, with D maybe TRBD1 (6 bases). The V gene's germline CDR1 is SNHLY and CDR2 FYNNEI. The CDR3 consists of 13 residues. V gave up 11 bases and J gave up 9 bases, with 20 bases separating them. In nucleotides, the CDR3 is TGTGCCGTACAGGGAGTGGACCGGGGTGAGCAGTTCTTC. Protein: CAVQGVDRGEQFF. The full variable domain, its missing parts supplied by reference TRBV2 and TRBJ2-1, is EPEVTQTPSHQVTQMGQEVILRCVPISNHLYFYWYRQILGQKVEFLVSFYNNEISEKSEIFDDQFSVERPDGSNFTLKIRSTKLEDSAMYFCAVQGVDRGEQFFGPGTRLTVL.